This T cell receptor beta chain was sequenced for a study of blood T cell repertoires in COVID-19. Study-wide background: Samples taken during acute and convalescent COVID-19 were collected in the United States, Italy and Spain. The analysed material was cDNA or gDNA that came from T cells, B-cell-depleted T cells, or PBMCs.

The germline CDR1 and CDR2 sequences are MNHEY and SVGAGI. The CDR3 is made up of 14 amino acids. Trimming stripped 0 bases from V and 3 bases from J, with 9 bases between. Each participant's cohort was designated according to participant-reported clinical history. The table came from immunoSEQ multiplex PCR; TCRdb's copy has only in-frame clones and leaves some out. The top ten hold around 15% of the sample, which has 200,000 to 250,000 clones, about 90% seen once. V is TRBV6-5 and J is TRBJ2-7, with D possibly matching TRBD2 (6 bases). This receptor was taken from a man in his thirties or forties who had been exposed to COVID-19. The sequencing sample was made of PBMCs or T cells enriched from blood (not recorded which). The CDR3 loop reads CASSYSEGHYEQYF. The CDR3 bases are TGTGCCAGCAGTTACTCGGAGGGGCACTACGAGCAGTACTTC.